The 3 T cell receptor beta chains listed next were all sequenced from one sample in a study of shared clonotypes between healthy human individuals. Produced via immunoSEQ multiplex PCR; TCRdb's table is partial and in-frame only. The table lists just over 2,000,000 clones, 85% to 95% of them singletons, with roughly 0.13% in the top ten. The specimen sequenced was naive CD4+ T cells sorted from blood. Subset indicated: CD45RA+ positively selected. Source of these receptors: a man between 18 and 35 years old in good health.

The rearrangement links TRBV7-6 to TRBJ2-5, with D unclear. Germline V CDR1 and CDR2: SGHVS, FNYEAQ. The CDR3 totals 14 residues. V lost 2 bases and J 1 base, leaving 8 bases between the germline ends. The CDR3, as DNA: TGTGCCAGCAGCTTAATATACTTCCAAGAGACCCAGTACTTC. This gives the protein CASSLIYFQETQYF.

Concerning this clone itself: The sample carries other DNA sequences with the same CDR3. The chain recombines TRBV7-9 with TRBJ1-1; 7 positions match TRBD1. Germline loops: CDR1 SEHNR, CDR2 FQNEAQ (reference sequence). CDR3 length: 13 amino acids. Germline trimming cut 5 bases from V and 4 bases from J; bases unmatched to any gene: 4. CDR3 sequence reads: CASSLTGVTEAFF. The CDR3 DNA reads TGTGCCAGCAGCCTAACAGGGGTCACTGAAGCTTTCTTT.

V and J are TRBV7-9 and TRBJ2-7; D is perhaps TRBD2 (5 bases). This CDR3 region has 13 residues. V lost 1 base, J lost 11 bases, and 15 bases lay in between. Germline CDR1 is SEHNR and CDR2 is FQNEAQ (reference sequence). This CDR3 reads CASSLDGGLTEYF. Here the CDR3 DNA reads TGTGCCAGCAGCTTAGATGGCGGGCTCACGGAGTACTTC.